The source of this T cell receptor (beta chain) is a study of cytomegalovirus exposure and HLA in healthy donors. General study findings and limits: Follow-up analysis seemed to connect common viral pathogens with several of the most significant clusters identified. The classifier reportedly diagnosed cytomegalovirus status with high specificity and sensitivity. Equally common other TCR beta chains were less clonally expanded than HLA-associated ones, a later analysis found. In the analysis, some V segments, TRBV6-2 and TRBV6-3 included, were excluded as indistinguishable.

As concerns this clone: Its target is unknown.

Researchers ran the PCR with 60 Vbeta and 13 Jbeta primers. Repertoires were generated with immunoSEQ multiplex PCR, while TCRdb's copy carries only in-frame clones and drops some. The table lists approximately 51,000 clones, over 75% of them singletons. Germline values: CDR1 MNHNS, CDR2 SASEGT. V lost 3 bases to trimming and J lost 7 bases; unmatched junction nucleotides: 4. The CDR3 is 15 residues long. The chain carries TRBV6-1 and TRBJ2-1; TRBD2 matches 12 bases. The TCR comes from a boy between 10 and 17 years old in good health and CMV-seropositive. Sequencing was done on a sample of PBMCs. The CDR3 protein is CASSERTSGINEQFF. The CDR3 DNA reads TGTGCCAGCAGTGAGAGGACTAGCGGGATAAATGAGCAGTTCTTC.